Sequencing of this T cell receptor beta chain was carried out in a study of T cells in Graves' hyperthyroidism and ophthalmopathy. Amplified TCR beta CDR3 regions came from RNA transcripts. HTBI primers were employed in a first-round RT-PCR of the TCR CDR3. MiXCR, applied by TCRdb to the multiplex PCR reads, yields one record per CDR3 protein. Here the sample spans about 300,000 distinct CDR3 sequences, roughly a fifth being singletons. This clonotype was seen at least ten times. V dropped 4 bases and J dropped 4 bases, with 14 bases sitting between them. The CDR3 loop spans 14 amino acids. CDR1 is SGHRS, CDR2 YFSETQ, per germline. PBMCs were obtained from 7.5 to 10 ml fresh peripheral blood.

The sequencing input was blood. This clonotype originated in a man aged 50 or older with Graves' ophthalmopathy. The chain recombines TRBV5-1 with TRBJ1-1; no reliable D call. Here the CDR3 reads CASSPGRGSTEAFF. The CDR3 nucleotides read TGCGCCAGCAGCCCGGGGAGAGGGAGCACTGAAGCTTTCTTT.